This T cell receptor beta chain originates from a study of blood T cell repertoires in COVID-19. The germline V gene has CDR1 LNHDA and CDR2 SQIVND (reference sequence). CDR3 length: 14 residues. J lost 6 bases, V lost 7 bases, and 5 bases had no gene match. The data were produced by immunoSEQ multiplex PCR, yet TCRdb's version contains in-frame clones alone and is incomplete. The sample lists 250,000 or so clones; about 87% were seen once. Sequenced input: peripheral blood. The sequence came from a woman in her 30s with COVID-19, enrolled during active disease. This chain joins TRBV19 and TRBJ1-4, with TRBD1 matching 10 bases. The CDR3 nucleotides read TGTGCCAGTAAAAAGGACAGGGGGGATGAAAAACTGTTTTTT. As protein: CASKKDRGDEKLFF.